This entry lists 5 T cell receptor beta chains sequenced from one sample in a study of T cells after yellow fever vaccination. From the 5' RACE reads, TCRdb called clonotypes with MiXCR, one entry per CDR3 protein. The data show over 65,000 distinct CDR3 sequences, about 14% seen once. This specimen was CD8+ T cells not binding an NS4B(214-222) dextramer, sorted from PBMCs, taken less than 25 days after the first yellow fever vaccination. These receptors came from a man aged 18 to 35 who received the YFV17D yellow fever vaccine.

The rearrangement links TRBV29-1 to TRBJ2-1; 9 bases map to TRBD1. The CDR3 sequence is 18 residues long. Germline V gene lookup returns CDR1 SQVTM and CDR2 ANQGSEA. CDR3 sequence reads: CNWIPAPAGTGSYNEQFF. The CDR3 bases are TGCAATTGGATCCCTGCCCCCGCCGGGACAGGGAGCTACAATGAGCAGTTCTTC.

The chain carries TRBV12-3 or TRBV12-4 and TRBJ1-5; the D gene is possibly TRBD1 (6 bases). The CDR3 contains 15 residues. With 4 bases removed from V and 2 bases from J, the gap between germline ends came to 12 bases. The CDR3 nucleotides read TGTGCCAGCAGTTCGAGGGGGGTCGGCAATCAGCCCCAGCATTTT. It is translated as CASSSRGVGNQPQHF.

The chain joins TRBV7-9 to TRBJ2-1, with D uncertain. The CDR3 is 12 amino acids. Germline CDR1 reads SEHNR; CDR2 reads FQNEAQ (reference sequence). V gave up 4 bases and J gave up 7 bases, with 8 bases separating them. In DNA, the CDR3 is TGTGCCAGCAGCTATCTTGGGAATGAGCAGTTCTTC. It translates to CASSYLGNEQFF.

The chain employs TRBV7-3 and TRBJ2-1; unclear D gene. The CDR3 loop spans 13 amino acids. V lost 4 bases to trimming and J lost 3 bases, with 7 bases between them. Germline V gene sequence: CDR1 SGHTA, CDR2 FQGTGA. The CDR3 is CASSSNLYNEQFF. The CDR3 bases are TGTGCCAGCAGCTCGAACCTCTACAATGAGCAGTTCTTC.

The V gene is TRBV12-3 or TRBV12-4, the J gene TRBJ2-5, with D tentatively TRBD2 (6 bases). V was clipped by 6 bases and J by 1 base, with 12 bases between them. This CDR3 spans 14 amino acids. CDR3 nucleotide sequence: TGTGCCAGCAGCCCCGGGGGAGGCCAAGAGACCCAGTACTTC. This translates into CASSPGGGQETQYF.